The rows below give T cell receptor beta chains drawn from one sample of a study of T cells after yellow fever vaccination. TCRdb fed the 5' RACE reads into MiXCR, producing one record per CDR3 protein. The data hold fewer than 400,000 distinct CDR3 sequences, with roughly 6.2% observed a single time. The material was PBMCs, obtained 5 days after the yellow fever booster vaccination. The origin of the receptors is a man aged 25 to 45 who received the YFV17D yellow fever vaccine. Both conserved end residues are part of each CDR3. The D gene is left open where the match is weak. Expanded clones are given a class, and other clones once, few, many or no size at all.

clone_size j_call v_call d_call cdr3_aa cdr3_nt
NA TRBJ2-5 TRBV5-6 TRBD2 CASRAGLALQETQYF TGTGCCAGCAGAGCGGGACTAGCACTTCAAGAGACCCAGTACTTC
NA TRBJ2-2 TRBV5-1 NA CASSLSGGPYGELFF TGCGCCAGCAGCTTGTCTGGAGGGCCTTACGGGGAGCTGTTTTTT
NA TRBJ1-6 TRBV7-2 TRBD1 CASRVGTGASPLHF TGTGCCAGCAGGGTGGGGACAGGGGCTTCACCCCTCCACTTT
many TRBJ2-1 TRBV4-3 TRBD2 CASSHTSGDEQFF TGCGCCAGCAGCCACACTAGCGGGGACGAGCAGTTCTTC
few TRBJ1-2 TRBV11-2 NA CASSSRGGTFQAQLYGYTF TGTGCCAGCAGCTCGAGGGGGGGCACTTTTCAGGCTCAGTTATATGGCTACACCTTC
few TRBJ2-7 TRBV12-3/TRBV12-4 NA CASTPSEGAEQYF TGTGCCAGCACCCCTTCGGAGGGCGCCGAGCAGTACTTC
many TRBJ1-1 TRBV18 NA CASSPQGNTEAFF TGTGCCAGCTCACCACAGGGGAACACTGAAGCTTTCTTT
NA TRBJ2-1 TRBV7-2 NA CACSSSGPGRVF TGTGCCTGTTCCTCGAGTGGACCGGGCCGGGTCTTC
NA TRBJ1-6 TRBV20-1 NA CSALDRSSYNSPLHF TGCAGTGCTCTTGACCGGAGCTCCTATAATTCACCCCTCCACTTT
few TRBJ2-3 TRBV7-9 NA CASETDTQYF TGTGCCAGCGAGACAGATACGCAGTATTTT
few TRBJ2-2 TRBV7-2 NA CASSPSQAGTGELFF TGTGCCAGCAGCCCCTCCCAGGCGGGCACCGGGGAGCTGTTTTTT
few TRBJ2-2 TRBV19 NA CASSNTGFNGELFF TGTGCCAGTAGTAACACAGGGTTCAACGGGGAGCTGTTTTTT
many TRBJ2-1 TRBV12-3/TRBV12-4 TRBD2 CASSPVAGGGIEQFF TGTGCCAGCAGTCCTGTAGCGGGAGGGGGAATTGAGCAGTTCTTC
NA TRBJ2-7 TRBV7-2 NA CASSLVGETYEQYF TGTGCCAGCAGCCTCGTAGGCGAAACCTACGAGCAGTACTTC
many TRBJ2-2 TRBV5-1 NA CASGPGSRDTGELFF TGCGCCAGCGGACCCGGGTCCCGGGACACCGGGGAGCTGTTTTTT
few TRBJ2-2 TRBV18 NA CASSDREGRTGELFF TGTGCCAGCTCAGACCGGGAAGGCAGGACCGGGGAGCTGTTTTTT